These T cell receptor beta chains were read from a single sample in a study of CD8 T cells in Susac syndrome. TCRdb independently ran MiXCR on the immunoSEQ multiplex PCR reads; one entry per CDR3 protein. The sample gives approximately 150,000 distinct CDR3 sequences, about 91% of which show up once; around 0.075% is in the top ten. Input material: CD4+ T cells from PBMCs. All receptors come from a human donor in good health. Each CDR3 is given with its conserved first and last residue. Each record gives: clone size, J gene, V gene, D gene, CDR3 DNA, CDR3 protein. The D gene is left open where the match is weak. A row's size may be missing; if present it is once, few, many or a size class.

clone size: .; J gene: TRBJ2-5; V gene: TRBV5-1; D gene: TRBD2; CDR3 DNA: TGCGCCAGCAGCCCTTTTTTCGGGGGGATTGAGACCCAGTACTTC; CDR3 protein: CASSPFFGGIETQYF
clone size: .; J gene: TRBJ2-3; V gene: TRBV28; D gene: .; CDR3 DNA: TGTGCCAGCAGTCCTATAGCCGCAGATACGCAGTATTTT; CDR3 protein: CASSPIAADTQYF
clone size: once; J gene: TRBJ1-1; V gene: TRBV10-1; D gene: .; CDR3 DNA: TGCGCCAGCAGTGGACAGAGGAACACTGAAGCTTTCTTT; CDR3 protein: CASSGQRNTEAFF
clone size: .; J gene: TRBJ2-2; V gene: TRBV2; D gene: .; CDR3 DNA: TGTGCCAGCAATGGGGGAAACACCGGGGAGCTGTTTTTT; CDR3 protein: CASNGGNTGELFF
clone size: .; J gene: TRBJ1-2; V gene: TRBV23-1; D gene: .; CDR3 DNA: TGCGCCAGCAGTCAATCGGAACCAGACAGCCACTATGGCTACACCTTC; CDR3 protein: CASSQSEPDSHYGYTF
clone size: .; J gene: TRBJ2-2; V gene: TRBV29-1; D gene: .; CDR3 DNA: TGCAGCGTTGAACCGGGGAGCTACACCGGGGAGCTGTTTTTT; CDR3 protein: CSVEPGSYTGELFF
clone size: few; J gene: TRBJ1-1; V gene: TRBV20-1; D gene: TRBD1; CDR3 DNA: TGCAGTGCCCCGGGACAGGGTAACACTGAAGCTTTCTTT; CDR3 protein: CSAPGQGNTEAFF
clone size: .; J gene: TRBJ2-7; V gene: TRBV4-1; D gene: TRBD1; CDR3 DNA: TGCGCCAGCAGCCAAGCGCGACAGGGGCCCTCCTACGAGCAGTACTTC; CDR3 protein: CASSQARQGPSYEQYF
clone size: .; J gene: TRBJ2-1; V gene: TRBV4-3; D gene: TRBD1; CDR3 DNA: TGCGCCAGCAGCCCAGGGGGATACTCCTACAATGAGCAGTTCTTC; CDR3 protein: CASSPGGYSYNEQFF
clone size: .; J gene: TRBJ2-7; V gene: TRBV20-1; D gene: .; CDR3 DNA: TGCAGTGCTACCGGGACCGTCTCCTACGAGCAGTACTTC; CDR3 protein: CSATGTVSYEQYF
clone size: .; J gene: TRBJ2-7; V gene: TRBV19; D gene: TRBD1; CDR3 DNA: TGTGCCAGTAGCGGGACAGCATTATCTTCCTACGAGCAGTACTTC; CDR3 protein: CASSGTALSSYEQYF
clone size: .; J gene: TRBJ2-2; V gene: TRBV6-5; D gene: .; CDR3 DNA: TGTGCCAGCAGTTACTTCGGGGTAGAGACCGGGGAGCTGTTTTTT; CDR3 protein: CASSYFGVETGELFF
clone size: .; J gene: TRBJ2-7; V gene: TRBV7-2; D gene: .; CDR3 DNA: TGTGCCAGCAGTTTAAGTTCCTTCTACGAGCAGTACTTC; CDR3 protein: CASSLSSFYEQYF
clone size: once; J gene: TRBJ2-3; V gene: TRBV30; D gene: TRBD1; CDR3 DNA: TGTGCCTGGAGTGTTCTGGGGGGAACAGGGGGCGCGGGAGATACGCAGTATTTT; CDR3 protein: CAWSVLGGTGGAGDTQYF
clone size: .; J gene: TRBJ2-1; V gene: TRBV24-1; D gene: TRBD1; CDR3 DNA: TGTGCCACCAGTGACCTCGGACAGGGGGACTACAATGAGCAGTTCTTC; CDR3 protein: CATSDLGQGDYNEQFF
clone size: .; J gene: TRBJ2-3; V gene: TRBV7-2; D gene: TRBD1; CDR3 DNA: TGTGCCAGCAGCTTACAGGTCGGGACAGGGGCAGGGGATACGCAGTATTTT; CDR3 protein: CASSLQVGTGAGDTQYF
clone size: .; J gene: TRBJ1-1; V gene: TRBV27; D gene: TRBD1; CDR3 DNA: TGTGCCAGCAGGCCACAGGGGGCGAACACTGAAGCTTTCTTT; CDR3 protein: CASRPQGANTEAFF
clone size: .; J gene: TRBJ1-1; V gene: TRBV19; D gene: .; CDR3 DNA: TGTGCCAGTGGACACTCGGACACTGAAGCTTTCTTT; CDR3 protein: CASGHSDTEAFF
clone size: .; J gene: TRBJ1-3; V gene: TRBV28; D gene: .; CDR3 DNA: TGTGCCAGCAGGTTGAGCGGGGGGCAGCCCGGAAACACCATATATTTT; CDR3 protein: CASRLSGGQPGNTIYF
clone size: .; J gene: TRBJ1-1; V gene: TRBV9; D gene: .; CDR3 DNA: TGTGCCAGCCAGGGGTATGGCACTGAAGCTTTCTTT; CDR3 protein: CASQGYGTEAFF
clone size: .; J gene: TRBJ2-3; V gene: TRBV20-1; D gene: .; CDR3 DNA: TGCAGTGCTAGAGCCATCGGGGTAGCGGTGTTCACAGATACGCAGTATTTT; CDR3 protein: CSARAIGVAVFTDTQYF
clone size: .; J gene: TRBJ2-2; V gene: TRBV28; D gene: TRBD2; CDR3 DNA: TGTGCCAGCAGTTTATGGACTAGCGGGAACACCGGGGAGCTGTTTTTT; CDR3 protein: CASSLWTSGNTGELFF
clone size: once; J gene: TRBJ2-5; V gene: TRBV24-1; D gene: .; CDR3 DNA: TGTGCCACCAGTGATCCTCAGGGGAACCAAGAGACCCAGTACTTC; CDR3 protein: CATSDPQGNQETQYF
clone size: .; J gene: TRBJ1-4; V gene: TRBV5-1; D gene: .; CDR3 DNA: TGCGCCAGCAGCCGGGGGGGGACATCTTATGGACTGTTTTTT; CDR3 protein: CASSRGGTSYGLFF
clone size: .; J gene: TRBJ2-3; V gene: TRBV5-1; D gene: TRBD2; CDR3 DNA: TGCGCCAGCTCCAGGGGACTAGAAGATACGCAGTATTTT; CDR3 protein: CASSRGLEDTQYF
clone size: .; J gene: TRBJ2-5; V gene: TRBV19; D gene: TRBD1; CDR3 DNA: TGTGCCAGTAGCCTACAGGGGATGGTCCAAGAGACCCAGTACTTC; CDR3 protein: CASSLQGMVQETQYF
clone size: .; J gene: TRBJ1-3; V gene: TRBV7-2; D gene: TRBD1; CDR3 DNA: TGTGCCAGCAGCTTAGCGACAGGGAGAAACACCATATATTTT; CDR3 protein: CASSLATGRNTIYF
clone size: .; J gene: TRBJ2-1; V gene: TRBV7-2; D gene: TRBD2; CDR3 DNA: TGTGCCAGCAGCCCAGCGGGGGCCTACAATGAGCAGTTCTTC; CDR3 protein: CASSPAGAYNEQFF
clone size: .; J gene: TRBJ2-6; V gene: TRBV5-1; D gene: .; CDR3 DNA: TGCGCCAGCAGCTTGGAGCCGTCTGGGGCCAACGTCCTGACTTTC; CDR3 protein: CASSLEPSGANVLTF
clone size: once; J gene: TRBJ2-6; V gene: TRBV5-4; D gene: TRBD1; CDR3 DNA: TGTGCCAGCAGGGGTCCCGGGACAGGGATTGGGGCCAACGTCCTGACTTTC; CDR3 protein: CASRGPGTGIGANVLTF
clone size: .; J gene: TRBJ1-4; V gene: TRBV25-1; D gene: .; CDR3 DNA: TGTGCCAGCATCTGGGACGGTATTAATGAAAAACTGTTTTTT; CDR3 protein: CASIWDGINEKLFF
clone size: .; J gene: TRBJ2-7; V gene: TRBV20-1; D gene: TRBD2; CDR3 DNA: TGCAGTGCTGCTAACATGGGCCTGTCCCCGGGGGGGCAGTACTTC; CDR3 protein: CSAANMGLSPGGQYF
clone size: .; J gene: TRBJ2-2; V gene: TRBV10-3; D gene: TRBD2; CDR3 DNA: TGTGCCATCGGGGGGGGACTAGCGGGATTGGACGCCGGGGAGCTGTTTTTT; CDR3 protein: CAIGGGLAGLDAGELFF
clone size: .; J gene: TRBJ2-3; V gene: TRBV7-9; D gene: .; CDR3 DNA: TGTGCCAGCAGCTTAGATGGCCCAAATACGCAGTATTTT; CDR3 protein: CASSLDGPNTQYF
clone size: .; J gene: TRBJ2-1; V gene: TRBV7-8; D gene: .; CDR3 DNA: TGTGCCAGCAGCTTAGGACAGGCGTACAATGAGCAGTTCTTC; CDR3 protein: CASSLGQAYNEQFF
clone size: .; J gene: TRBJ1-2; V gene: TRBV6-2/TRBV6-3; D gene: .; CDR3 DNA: TGTGCCAGTCACCCCGGCCGGGAACGGTATGGCTACACCTTC; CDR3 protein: CASHPGRERYGYTF
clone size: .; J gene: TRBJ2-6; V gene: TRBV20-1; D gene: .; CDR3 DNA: TGCAGTGCGGGGGACTTTAACTCTGGGGCCAACGTCCTGACTTTC; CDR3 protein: CSAGDFNSGANVLTF
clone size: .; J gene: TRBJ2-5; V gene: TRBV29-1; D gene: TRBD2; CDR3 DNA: TGCAGCGTTGAACTAGCGGGGGCGGGGGAGACCCAGTACTTC; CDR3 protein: CSVELAGAGETQYF
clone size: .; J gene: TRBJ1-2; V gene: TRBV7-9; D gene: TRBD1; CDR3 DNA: TGTGCCAGCAGCTACCCGGGCAGGGGGCGGGATGGCTACACCTTC; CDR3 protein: CASSYPGRGRDGYTF
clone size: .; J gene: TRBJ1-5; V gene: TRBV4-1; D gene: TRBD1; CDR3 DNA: TGCGCCAGCAGCCAAGAGGGGACAGGGCAAGGGAAGGATCAGCCCCAGCATTTT; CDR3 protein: CASSQEGTGQGKDQPQHF
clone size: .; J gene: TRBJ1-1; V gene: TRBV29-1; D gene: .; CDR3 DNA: TGCAGCGTTGATGTGCGTCGTCGGGACGTACTTCCGAACACTGAAGCTTTCTTT; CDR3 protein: CSVDVRRRDVLPNTEAFF
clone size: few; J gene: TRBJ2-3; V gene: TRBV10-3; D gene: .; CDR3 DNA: TGTGCCTCCAGAGGCACAGATACGCAGTATTTT; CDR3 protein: CASRGTDTQYF
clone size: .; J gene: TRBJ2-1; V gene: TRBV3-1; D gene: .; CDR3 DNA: TGTGCCAGCAGCTATCCCTCTTACCGGGATTACAATGAGCAGTTCTTC; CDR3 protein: CASSYPSYRDYNEQFF
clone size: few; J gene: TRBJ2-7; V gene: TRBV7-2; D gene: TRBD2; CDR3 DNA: TGTGCCAGCAGCACCACTAGCGGAGGTTACGAGCAGTACTTC; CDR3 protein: CASSTTSGGYEQYF
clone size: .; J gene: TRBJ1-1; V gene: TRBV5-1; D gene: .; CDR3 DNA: TGCGCCAGCAGCCCGGCCCGAGGGAACACTGAAGCTTTCTTT; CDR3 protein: CASSPARGNTEAFF
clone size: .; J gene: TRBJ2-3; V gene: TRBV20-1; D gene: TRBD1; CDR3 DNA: TGCAGTGCTAACCCCCGGACAGGGGTCACAGATACGCAGTATTTT; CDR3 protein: CSANPRTGVTDTQYF
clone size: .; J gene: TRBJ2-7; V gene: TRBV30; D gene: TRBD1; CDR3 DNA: TGTGCCTGGACAGACAGGGCTTCCTACGAGCAGTACTTC; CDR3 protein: CAWTDRASYEQYF
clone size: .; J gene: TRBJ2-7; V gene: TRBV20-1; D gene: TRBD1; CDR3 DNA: TGCAGTGCTAGCCCTGGACAGGGGGCCTCCTACGAGCAGTACTTC; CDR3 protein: CSASPGQGASYEQYF
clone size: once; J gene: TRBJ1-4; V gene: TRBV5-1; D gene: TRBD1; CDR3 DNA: TGCGCCAGCAGCTGGGGACAGCCGAATGAAAAACTGTTTTTT; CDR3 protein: CASSWGQPNEKLFF
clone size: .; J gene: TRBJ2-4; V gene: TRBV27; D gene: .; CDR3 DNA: TGTGCCAGCAGTTTAAATGGTGCGTCCAAAAACATTCAGTACTTC; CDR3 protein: CASSLNGASKNIQYF
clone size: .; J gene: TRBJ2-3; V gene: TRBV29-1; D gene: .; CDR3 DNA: TGCAGCGTTTTCGGCCCCGCGGGCACAGATACGCAGTATTTT; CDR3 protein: CSVFGPAGTDTQYF
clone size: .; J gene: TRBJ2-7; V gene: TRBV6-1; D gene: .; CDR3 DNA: TGTGCCAGCAGGTCGAAACGCCAGGGTTACGAGCAGTACTTC; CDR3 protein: CASRSKRQGYEQYF
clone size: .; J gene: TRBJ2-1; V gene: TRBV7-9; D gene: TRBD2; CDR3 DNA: TGTGCCAGCAGTGGGACTAGCGGGAGTTTGCCACCAAGTGAGCAGTTCTTC; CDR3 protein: CASSGTSGSLPPSEQFF
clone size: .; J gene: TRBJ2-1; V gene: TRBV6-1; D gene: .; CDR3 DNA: TGTGCCGGAGTATGGCCCGGGGGAAATGAGCAGTTCTTC; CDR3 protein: CAGVWPGGNEQFF
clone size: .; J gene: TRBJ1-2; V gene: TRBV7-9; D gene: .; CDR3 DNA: TGTGCCAGCAGCTTAGAGGGGGACCTTTCCTATGGCTACACCTTC; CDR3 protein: CASSLEGDLSYGYTF